Below are 20 T cell receptor beta chains sequenced from a single sample in a study of blood T cell repertoires in COVID-19 (TCRdb year 2020). The library was made by the immunoSEQ multiplex PCR assay. TCRdb obtained this table from immuneACCESS and retained in-frame rearrangements with V and J assigned. These tables miss some clones; where compared with another copy, unresolved V genes account for less than half of the shortfall, and the remainder is unexplained. The sample yields about 140,000 clones; over 60% were counted once. The ten largest clones add up to about an eighth of the sample. The sample consisted of peripheral blood. These TCRs come from a man older than 75 with acute or convalescent COVID-19.

V is TRBV2 and J is TRBJ1-1, with D possibly being TRBD1 (6 bases). With 2 bases removed from V and 0 bases from J, the gap between germline ends came to 13 bases. The germline V gene has CDR1 SNHLY and CDR2 FYNNEI. The CDR3 has 16 residues. The CDR3 DNA follows: TGTGCCAGCAGTGAAAGGGGGAGGGGATTGAACACTGAAGCTTTCTTT. This sequence encodes CASSERGRGLNTEAFF.

This clone was counted a few times. The chain combines TRBV6-5 with TRBJ1-1, with D perhaps TRBD1 (5 bases). The length of the CDR3 is 15 residues. V was shortened by 0 bases and J by 8 bases, with 16 bases between the two germline ends. In germline, CDR1 is MNHEY, CDR2 SVGAGI. CDR3 DNA: TGTGCCAGCAGTTACTCGGGGGGAAAGAGGTTCGAAGCTTTCTTT. Its protein is CASSYSGGKRFEAFF.

This clone was seen more than once but under ten times. The rearrangement uses TRBV27 and TRBJ2-7; TRBD1 aligns across 10 bases. V was clipped by 7 bases and J by 3 bases; unmatched bases: 3. Germline CDR1 is MNHEY and CDR2 is SMNVEV (reference sequence). The length of the CDR3 is 13 residues. CDR3: CASTWTGGYEQYF. The CDR3 bases are TGTGCCAGCACCTGGACAGGGGGCTACGAGCAGTACTTC.

The sample holds a few counts of this clone. The gene calls are TRBV28 and TRBJ1-3; 7 positions agree with TRBD1. The ends lost 4 bases at V and 2 bases at J; junction bases unmatched: 8. The CDR3 loop spans 16 amino acids. Germline values: CDR1 MDHEN, CDR2 SYDVKM. The CDR3 coding sequence is TGTGCCAGCAGTTCCACAGGGGATAGTACTGGAAACACCATATATTTT. Residues: CASSSTGDSTGNTIYF.

This clone was picked up a small number of times. V and J are TRBV3-1 (or the pseudogene TRBV3-2) and TRBJ2-2; 7 bases map to TRBD2. The germline gives CDR1 LGHDT, CDR2 YNNKEL (reference sequence). This CDR3 contains 15 residues. J gave up 3 bases and V 4 bases, and 5 bases lay outside the gene matches. The CDR3 DNA reads as TGTGCCAGCAGCCTCCGGGGGGTTGACACCGGGGAGCTGTTTTTT. This gives the protein CASSLRGVDTGELFF.

The chain has TRBV5-6 and TRBJ1-5, with TRBD1 as a possible D gene (5 bases). Trimming cost V 0 bases and J 7 bases, with 11 bases left between them. This CDR3 is built from 14 residues. The germline V gene encodes CDR1 SGHDT and CDR2 YYEEEE. In DNA, the CDR3 is TGTGCCAGCAGCTTGGTAGGGGAGGAACAGCCCCAGCATTTT. This encodes CASSLVGEEQPQHF.

The chain carries TRBV7-3 and TRBJ2-2; maybe TRBD2 (6 bases). Germline CDR1 and CDR2: SGHTA and FQGTGA. The CDR3 loop spans 18 amino acids. V lost 5 bases and J 0 bases, leaving 19 bases between the germline ends. The CDR3: CASSTQGGGVANTGELFF. CDR3 bases: TGTGCCAGCAGCACTCAGGGTGGCGGGGTCGCGAACACCGGGGAGCTGTTTTTT.

Here the CDR3 DNA reads TGTGCCAGTAGTCAATCTAGCGGGGGAGTCACCGGGGAGCTGTTTTTT. Translated, it gives CASSQSSGGVTGELFF. The chain combines TRBV19 with TRBJ2-2; 10 bases are a match to TRBD2. This CDR3 is built from 16 residues. Germline CDR1 reads LNHDA; CDR2 reads SQIVND (reference sequence). Trimming took 5 bases from V and 4 from J; bases not matched to a gene: 7.

The chain recombines TRBV6-5 with TRBJ2-5; TRBD1 aligns across 10 bases. The CDR3 contains 16 residues. The trim removed 1 base at V and 5 bases at J, leaving 7 bases unmatched. From germline, CDR1 is MNHEY and CDR2 SVGAGI. In DNA form, the CDR3 reads TGTGCCAGCAGTTACTATAGGGGGACAGGGGTGGAGACCCAGTACTTC. As protein: CASSYYRGTGVETQYF.

The chain employs TRBV5-5 and TRBJ1-1; 8 bases are a match to TRBD1. The CDR3 sequence is 15 residues long. V lost 0 bases and J lost 10; bases outside the gene matches: 11. Looked up from germline, CDR1 is SGHKS and CDR2 is YYEKEE (reference sequence). CDR3 nucleotides: TGTGCCAGCAGCTTGGTCGCAGGGGGCGCGATCCCAGCTTTCTTT. Translating gives CASSLVAGGAIPAFF.

This chain uses TRBV19 with TRBJ2-1; TRBD1 matches at 7 bases. CDR1 is LNHDA, CDR2 SQIVND, per germline (reference sequence). The CDR3 has 14 amino acids. The V segment lost 8 bases and the J segment 2 bases; nucleotides outside the gene matches: 6. In DNA form, the CDR3 reads TGTGCCAGTGGCTACAGGGGCCCCTACAATGAGCAGTTCTTC. Translating it yields CASGYRGPYNEQFF.

V is TRBV5-1 and J is TRBJ2-2, with 8 bases lining up with TRBD1. Germline V gene data show CDR1 as SGHRS and CDR2 as YFSETQ. This CDR3 comprises 15 residues. Trimming cost V 3 bases and J 7 bases; bases outside gene matches: 8. The chain's CDR3 is CASSSPGGVIGELFF. The CDR3 bases are TGCGCCAGCAGCTCCCCAGGGGGCGTCATCGGGGAGCTGTTTTTT.

The chain joins TRBV2 to TRBJ2-4, with D uncertain. CDR1 is SNHLY and CDR2 is FYNNEI in the germline V gene. The CDR3 runs to 14 residues. V was shortened by 1 base and J by 12 bases, with 16 bases between the two germline ends. CDR3 region: CASSEGGRSVGQYF. Here the CDR3 DNA reads TGTGCCAGCAGTGAAGGAGGTCGTTCGGTAGGTCAGTACTTC.

V gene TRBV5-1 combines with J gene TRBJ1-1; 7 nucleotides align to TRBD1. CDR1 SGHRS and CDR2 YFSETQ come from the germline V gene. The CDR3 loop spans 15 amino acids. Trimming took 2 bases from V and 2 from J; bases not matched to a gene: 6. DNA for the CDR3: TGCGCCAGCAGCTTCTGGACAGGAAAAAACACTGAAGCTTTCTTT. This codes for CASSFWTGKNTEAFF.

V gene TRBV6-2 or TRBV6-3 combines with J gene TRBJ2-1; D is undetermined. Germline CDR1 and CDR2: MNHEY and SVGEGT. The CDR3 is made up of 13 amino acids. With 0 bases removed from V and 5 bases from J, the gap between germline ends came to 5 bases. CDR3 sequence reads: CASSYSEDNEQFF. CDR3 coding DNA: TGTGCCAGCAGTTACTCTGAGGACAATGAGCAGTTCTTC.

This clone occurred a few times. The chain joins TRBV28 to TRBJ1-5; 7 bases fit TRBD1. Germline values: CDR1 MDHEN, CDR2 SYDVKM. The CDR3 has 16 amino acids. J was trimmed by 0 bases and V by 6 bases; bases with no gene match: 8. Here the CDR3 reads CASRSAGGNSNQPQHF. The CDR3, as DNA: TGTGCCAGCAGATCCGCAGGGGGAAATAGCAATCAGCCCCAGCATTTT.

The V and J genes are TRBV19 and TRBJ1-4, with D unresolved. Between the trimmed V and J ends, which lost 3 bases and 0 bases, there was a span of 14 bases. CDR3 length equals 17 residues. The germline CDR1 and CDR2 sequences are LNHDA and SQIVND (reference sequence). The CDR3 nucleotides are TGTGCCAGTAGTATGTGGGGAGCGAGGGCAACTAATGAAAAACTGTTTTTT. This sequence encodes CASSMWGARATNEKLFF.

The chain carries TRBV5-1 and TRBJ1-4; D possibly corresponds to TRBD1 (6 bases). V lost 1 base, J lost 7 bases, and 11 bases lay in between. CDR3 length: 14 residues. Germline assignment: CDR1 SGHRS and CDR2 YFSETQ. The CDR3 region is CASSLTGLGEKLFF. The CDR3 DNA sequence: TGCGCCAGCAGCTTGACAGGGCTTGGTGAAAAACTGTTTTTT.

This chain links TRBV9 with TRBJ2-3; D gene uncertain. This CDR3 contains 14 residues. From germline, CDR1 is SGDLS and CDR2 YYNGEE. The V gene lost 1 base and the J gene lost 6 bases, with 12 bases spanning the gap. The CDR3 loop reads CASSVTNALDTQYF. DNA for the CDR3: TGTGCCAGCAGCGTAACTAACGCCCTGGATACGCAGTATTTT.

J is TRBJ1-6 and V is TRBV7-2; 8 nucleotides align to TRBD1. With V trimmed by 6 bases and J by 4 bases, 11 bases remained unmatched. The length of the CDR3 is 17 residues. Germline CDR1 SGHTA, CDR2 FQGNSA. The CDR3 protein is CASSLRRGLSYNSPLHF. In DNA form, the CDR3 reads TGTGCCAGCAGTTTGCGCAGGGGGCTGAGTTATAATTCACCCCTCCACTTT.